This TCR beta chain was recorded in a study of shared clonotypes between healthy human individuals. Study-wide context: Each donor's CD4 naive and CD4 memory cells filled three plates apiece, CD8 naive two, and CD8 memory one.

Whole-study findings and limits: Sharing across four donors was highest in naive CD4 (roughly 5%) and lowest in memory CD8 (around 0.4%).

Memory CD4+ cells were the fraction left after CD45RA+ naive selection. As concerns this clone: What it recognizes is unknown.

Germline lookup yields CDR1 GTSNPN and CDR2 SVGIG (reference sequence). V dropped 0 bases and J dropped 5 bases, with 7 bases sitting between them. This CDR3 is built from 13 residues. Methods used by the authors: ImmunoSEQ yielded junction-only sequences lacking quality scores, so filtering differed. Clones were sequenced by immunoSEQ multiplex PCR, and TCRdb holds only the in-frame ones, with some missing. That table supplies the V and J calls and clone size; D and trimming were determined from the DNA. The data contain roughly 2.6 million clones, just over 90% of them singletons. The sequencing input was naive CD4+ T cells sorted from blood. Subset indicated: CD45RA+ positively selected. The chain has TRBV30 and TRBJ2-2; a weak D match, TRBD1 (6 bases). The receptor comes from a man between 18 and 29 years old in good health. CDR3 region: CAWSVTGTGELFF. The DNA for the CDR3 is TGTGCCTGGAGTGTGACAGGTACCGGGGAGCTGTTTTTT.